This T cell receptor beta chain was profiled in a study of T cell changes during pregnancy in multiple sclerosis. TCRdb's copy holds only in-frame clones and misses some; the assay was immunoSEQ multiplex PCR. Among 65,000 to 85,000 clones listed, 94% were seen once. This clone was seen a few times. Trimming cost V 5 bases and J 4 bases, with 12 bases left between them. This CDR3 comprises 14 residues. Germline CDR1 MDHEN, CDR2 SYDVKM. The rearrangement joins TRBV28 to TRBJ1-5, with D unresolved. The source was CD4+ T cells from peripheral blood mononuclear cells, collected after pregnancy. The source of this sequence is a female donor with multiple sclerosis, enrolled in a pregnancy study. The CDR3 region has the DNA TGTGCCAGCAGTATACCGGGATATAATCAGCCCCAGCATTTT. Protein sequence: CASSIPGYNQPQHF.